Described below is a single T cell receptor beta chain sequence and its context. The CDR3 has 13 residues. The V end was cut by 3 bases, the J end by 1 base, with 5 bases between. The data belong to a study of blood T cell repertoires in COVID-19. Assay: immunoSEQ multiplex PCR; the TCRdb copy retains only in-frame clones and omits some. Here the sample spans around 250,000 clones, more than 85% being singletons. The TCR originated in a man aged 18 to 29 with active or convalescent COVID-19. This chain links TRBV12-3 or TRBV12-4 with TRBJ2-3; D gene unclear. The sample taken for sequencing was peripheral blood. The CDR3 is CASSFSRTDTQYF. CDR3 in DNA: TGTGCCAGCAGTTTTAGCCGCACAGATACGCAGTATTTT.